This T cell receptor (beta chain) stems from a study of response to subunit inactivated influenza vaccine. From the RT-PCR reads, TCRdb called clonotypes with MiXCR, one entry per CDR3 protein. The sample yields about 570,000 distinct CDR3 sequences, around 11% seen once. In this sample, this clonotype turned up a few times. Trimming took 6 bases from V and 2 from J, leaving 20 bases between them. Per the germline V gene, CDR1 is MNHNS and CDR2 is SASEGT. The length of the CDR3 is 17 residues. The same data also went into a second study, on T cells expressing NK-cell markers. That study reports: The authors generated TCR beta cDNA through 5'RACE template switching with UMIs.

This sequence was found in a man aged 50 or older who received an inactivated influenza vaccine. This specimen was PBMCs from blood, taken on the day of vaccination. This chain uses TRBV6-1 with TRBJ2-1, with D possibly matching TRBD2 (7 bases). The CDR3 sequence: CASRWPIGGGAYNEQFF. CDR3 DNA sequence: TGTGCCAGCAGATGGCCTATAGGGGGAGGGGCCTACAATGAGCAGTTCTTC.